One and the same sample provided the 23 T cell receptor beta chains below, sequenced in a study of cytomegalovirus exposure and HLA in healthy donors. A multiplex PCR was run with 60 Vbeta primers and 13 Jbeta primers. Data came from immunoSEQ multiplex PCR; TCRdb stores just in-frame clones and leaves some out. The sample lists 120,000 or so clones, approximately 80% occurring once. The sequenced material came from PBMCs. These receptor sequences come from a man aged 25-45 years in good health and CMV-seronegative.

The chain employs TRBV29-1 and TRBJ2-7; D call uncertain. The CDR3 consists of 13 residues. Trimming cost V 3 bases and J 9 bases, with 18 bases left between them. CDR1 and CDR2 (germline): SQVTM, ANQGSEA. CDR3 region: CSVEERSYERQYF. The CDR3 bases are TGCAGCGTTGAGGAGAGATCCTACGAGCGGCAGTACTTC.

The chain carries TRBV9 and TRBJ1-2; D call uncertain. Trimming took 0 bases from V and 3 from J, leaving 9 bases between them. In germline, CDR1 is SGDLS, CDR2 YYNGEE. CDR3 length: 14 residues. This CDR3 is CASSVANTDYGYTF. Here the CDR3 DNA reads TGTGCCAGCAGCGTAGCAAACACCGACTATGGCTACACCTTC.

This sequence joins TRBV27 and TRBJ1-1, with 9 bases identical to TRBD1. Germline CDR1 and CDR2: MNHEY and SMNVEV (reference sequence). CDR3 length: 14 residues. After removal of 6 bases from V and 0 bases from J, the junction contained 2 bases not matched to a gene. This CDR3 is CASRQGALNTEAFF. In DNA, the CDR3 is TGTGCCAGCAGACAGGGGGCCTTGAACACTGAAGCTTTCTTT.

The V gene is TRBV11-3, the J gene TRBJ2-7; D is possibly TRBD2 (5 bases). The CDR3 runs to 13 residues. Per the germline V gene, CDR1 is SGHNT and CDR2 is YENEEA. V lost 1 base and J lost 4, with 8 bases in between. The CDR3 protein is CASSLVGGYEQYF. CDR3 nucleotide sequence: TGTGCCAGCAGCTTAGTCGGAGGATACGAGCAGTACTTC.

The V gene is TRBV28, the J gene TRBJ1-4, with D maybe TRBD1 (6 bases). CDR3 size: 15 residues. CDR1 is MDHEN and CDR2 is SYDVKM in the germline V gene. With 2 bases removed from V and 7 bases from J, the gap between germline ends came to 14 bases. The DNA of the CDR3 is TGTGCCAGCAGTTTACTAAGGGGGTTGGGTGAAAAACTGTTTTTT. Its protein is CASSLLRGLGEKLFF.

This clone has only one observation. The chain combines TRBV2 with TRBJ1-5, with D possibly being TRBD1 (5 bases). Germline CDR1 reads SNHLY; CDR2 reads FYNNEI. V shed 10 bases and J shed 3 bases, with 13 bases lying between them. CDR3 length: 13 amino acids. CDR3 protein: CATGLDNNQPQHF. CDR3 bases: TGTGCCACAGGCTTGGACAACAATCAGCCCCAGCATTTT.

The chain couples TRBV27 to TRBJ2-3; possible D gene TRBD2, 5 bases. The V and J ends lost 8 bases and 0 bases respectively, with 18 bases between them. The CDR3 contains 16 residues. Germline CDR1 MNHEY, CDR2 SMNVEV (reference sequence). CDR3 nucleotide sequence: TGTGCCAGCGCCGGGGAGATAAGCCCTAGCACAGATACGCAGTATTTT. Translation gives CASAGEISPSTDTQYF.

V usage is TRBV9 and J usage is TRBJ1-1; D remains ambiguous. Trimming removed 2 bases at V and 2 bases at J, with 7 bases between. Germline values: CDR1 SGDLS, CDR2 YYNGEE. The CDR3 has 13 amino acids. The CDR3 nucleotides read TGTGCCAGCAGCGTTACAGTTAACACTGAAGCTTTCTTT. This gives the protein CASSVTVNTEAFF. The full variable domain, rest sourced from reference TRBV9 and TRBJ1-1, is DSGVTQTPKHLITATGQRVTLRCSPRSGDLSVYWYQQSLDQGLQFLIQYYNGEERAKGNILERFSAQQFPDLHSELNLSSLELGDSALYFCASSVTVNTEAFFGQGTRLTVV.

This clone appeared once. This sequence joins TRBV19 and TRBJ2-1, with 9 bases aligning to TRBD2. J lost 8 bases, V lost 5 bases, and 1 base had no gene match. The CDR3 contains 12 residues. Germline V gene sequence: CDR1 LNHDA, CDR2 SQIVND (reference sequence). The CDR3 here is CASSASGDEQFF. The CDR3 DNA follows: TGTGCCAGTAGTGCTAGCGGGGATGAGCAGTTCTTC. The full variable domain, in which reference TRBV19 and TRBJ2-1 provide the parts outside the CDR3, is DGGITQSPKYLFRKEGQNVTLSCEQNLNHDAMYWYRQDPGQGLRLIYYSQIVNDFQKGDIAEGYSVSREKKESFPLTVTSAQKNPTAFYLCASSASGDEQFFGPGTRLTVL.

This clone appeared a single time. This chain uses TRBV7-9 with TRBJ2-7, with D tentatively TRBD2 (7 bases). With 5 bases removed from V and 5 bases from J, the gap between germline ends came to 13 bases. The CDR3 totals 13 residues. Germline loops: CDR1 SEHNR, CDR2 FQNEAQ (reference sequence). The CDR3 DNA follows: TGTGCCAGCAGCCTCCGGGGGGCGGACGAGCAGTACTTC. Its protein product is CASSLRGADEQYF.

This clone was detected a few times. The V and J genes are TRBV6-1 and TRBJ2-1, with TRBD2 matching 9 bases. After removal of 0 bases from V and 5 bases from J, the junction contained 11 bases not matched to a gene. The germline V gene encodes CDR1 MNHNS and CDR2 SASEGT. The CDR3 sequence is 18 residues long. The CDR3 coding sequence is TGTGCCAGCAGTGAAGCGCCGGTTGTAGCGGGAGCGAACAATGAGCAGTTCTTC. It is translated as CASSEAPVVAGANNEQFF.

The chain is built from TRBV28 and TRBJ2-1, with D maybe TRBD2 (5 bases). The germline CDR1 and CDR2 sequences are MDHEN and SYDVKM. The CDR3 loop spans 16 amino acids. V was shortened by 4 bases and J by 7 bases, with 20 bases between the two germline ends. The CDR3 DNA reads TGTGCCAGCAGTTGGGGTCCGGGGTCCCCTCGTAATGAGCAGTTCTTC. Translating gives CASSWGPGSPRNEQFF.

The chain couples TRBV10-3 to TRBJ1-2; tentative D call: TRBD1 (5 bases). Germline V gene sequence: CDR1 ENHRY, CDR2 SYGVKD. V lost 0 bases to trimming and J lost 7 bases, with 12 bases between them. This CDR3 is built from 14 residues. CDR3 in DNA: TGTGCCATCAGTGAGTCCCAGGGCGGGGGTGGCTACACCTTC. Amino acids: CAISESQGGGGYTF.

This clone was picked up one time. The CDR3 DNA is TGCGCCAGCAGCATCGGGACAGGGGAACGGGAGACCCAGTACTTC. Translating it yields CASSIGTGERETQYF. The chain couples TRBV5-1 to TRBJ2-5, with 10 bases lining up with TRBD1. The germline V gene encodes CDR1 SGHRS and CDR2 YFSETQ. J lost 5 bases, V lost 4 bases, and 8 bases had no gene match. The length of the CDR3 is 15 residues.

The genes are TRBV5-6 and TRBJ1-2; TRBD1 aligns across 8 bases. The CDR3 sequence is 14 residues long. V trimming: 6 bases; J trimming: 8 bases; junction bases outside the gene matches: 12. Germline CDR1 is SGHDT and CDR2 is YYEEEE. This CDR3 is CASTSPGTGSGYTF. The CDR3 DNA sequence: TGTGCCAGCACCTCGCCCGGGACAGGAAGCGGCTACACCTTC.

This clone was observed a handful of times. J is TRBJ1-1 and V is TRBV12-5, with D tentatively TRBD1 (5 bases). This CDR3 is 15 amino acids long. Germline V gene sequence: CDR1 LGHNT, CDR2 FRNRAP. Trimming pared 5 bases from V and 3 bases from J, leaving 16 bases between. In nucleotides, the CDR3 is TGTGCTAGTGGTCCATGGTCCCAGGGTTACACTGAAGCTTTCTTT. Protein product: CASGPWSQGYTEAFF.

The chain carries TRBV7-9 and TRBJ2-1, with D unclear. The CDR3 spans 16 residues. V was shortened by 2 bases and J by 6 bases, with 17 bases between the two germline ends. From germline, CDR1 is SEHNR and CDR2 FQNEAQ (reference sequence). The CDR3 here is CASSLKSGSNTNEQFF. The CDR3, as DNA: TGTGCCAGCAGCTTAAAATCAGGTTCTAACACCAATGAGCAGTTCTTC.

The rearrangement uses TRBV4-1 and TRBJ1-5; a possible D gene is TRBD1 (6 bases). There are 14 residues in the CDR3. Looked up from germline, CDR1 is MGHRA and CDR2 is YSYEKL. The V end lost 5 bases, the J end lost 5 bases, and 13 bases lay between the germline ends. The CDR3 bases are TGCGCCAGCAGCTCAACAGGGCGGGATCAGCCCCAGCATTTT. Translating it yields CASSSTGRDQPQHF.

V usage is TRBV30 and J usage is TRBJ2-7; D not certain. The CDR3 has 11 residues. Germline CDR1 reads GTSNPN; CDR2 reads SVGIG (reference sequence). Trimming removed 5 bases at V and 1 base at J, with 6 bases between. CDR3 DNA sequence: TGTGCCTGGGGAGTTTCCTACGAGCAGTACTTC. Protein: CAWGVSYEQYF.

In regard to this clone: At one end, the junction sequence differs from germline, possibly due to a read error. V usage is TRBV2 and J usage is TRBJ1-2; 7 nucleotides agree with TRBD1. The V gene's germline CDR1 is SNHLY and CDR2 FYNNEI. The CDR3 runs to 15 residues. CDR3 DNA sequence: TGTGCCAGCAGTGAACAGATCCCAGGGGGGAATGGCTACCCCTTC. Encoded protein: CASSEQIPGGNGYPF.

The chain recombines TRBV7-7 with TRBJ2-7; TRBD2 matches at 7 bases. V lost 5 bases, J lost 1 base, and 2 bases stayed unmatched. The CDR3 runs 13 residues. Germline V gene lookup returns CDR1 SSHAT and CDR2 FNYEAQ (reference sequence). The CDR3 region is CASSAGASYEQYF. For the CDR3, the DNA is TGTGCCAGCAGCGCGGGAGCTTCCTACGAGCAGTACTTC.

In its sample, this clone was seen once. The chain uses TRBV21-1 and TRBJ2-3; TRBD1, as called in the table, went unchecked against the DNA. TRBV21-1 is annotated as a pseudogene. The CDR3 has 16 amino acids. The CDR3 region has the DNA TGTGCCAGCAGCGGACGGGGACAGGGGGTCGCAGATACGCAGTATTTT. This translates into CASSGRGQGVADTQYF.

The rearrangement links TRBV7-8 to TRBJ2-3; TRBD1 matches at 9 bases. CDR1 and CDR2 from the germline V gene are SGHVS and FQNEAQ. The junction had 5 bases not matched to a gene; V was cut back by 2 bases and J by 5 bases. The CDR3 contains 15 residues. The CDR3 sequence is CASSLTGGARDTQYF. The CDR3 DNA sequence: TGTGCCAGCAGCTTAACAGGGGGCGCGAGAGATACGCAGTATTTT.